This TCR beta chain was found in a study of blood T cell repertoires in COVID-19. About the study: Specimens from acute and convalescent COVID-19 originated in the United States, Italy and Spain.

Authors' processing steps: Amplification of reference gene primers was used by the study to estimate nucleated cell counts. Data came from immunoSEQ multiplex PCR; TCRdb stores just in-frame clones and leaves some out. V, J and clone size reflect that table, while D and trimming were determined from the DNA. The sample lists 150,000 or so clones, about 76% occurring once. Sample: peripheral blood. This sequence was found in an older woman with COVID-19, enrolled during active disease.

DNA of the CDR3: TGTGCCAGCAGCCAAGGCCTATTAAACTCTGGAAACACCATATATTTT. Protein: CASSQGLLNSGNTIYF. This chain uses TRBV3-1 (or the pseudogene TRBV3-2) with TRBJ1-3; no firm D call. Trimming stripped 1 base from V and 0 bases from J, with 10 bases between. Germline V gene lookup returns CDR1 LGHDT and CDR2 YNNKEL (reference sequence). This CDR3 region has 16 residues.